This T cell receptor beta chain emerged from a study of robustness of blood B and T cell sequencing listed by TCRdb under 2018. Broadly, across the study: The study aimed to determine how much peripheral blood is needed to reliably characterize an individual's TCRbeta and IgG repertoires. As technical replicates, two replicate TCRbeta cDNA libraries were prepared from one shared RNA pool derived from a single 10 ml draw. TCRbeta and IgG repertoires were quantified in each of the roughly ten independently drawn blood samples.

TCRbeta repertoires were measured from mRNA instead of genomic DNA, an approach that captures expressed receptors. Without any cell sorting, leukocytes from the buffy coat were collected into Trizol, and RNA was extracted using the Direct-zol RNA MiniPrep Plus kit. EDTA blood tubes were centrifuged immediately at 4°C to separate plasma, buffy coat and red blood cells. V loses 10 bases of germline sequence and J loses 2 bases, and the interval between the two ends is 12 bases. From cysteine to phenylalanine, the CDR3 is 14 amino acids long. Only the CDR3 region is kept as DNA, spanning 42 bases read in frame from base 1. Reading the germline V gene gives CDR1 SGHVS and CDR2 FNYEAQ. The receptor library was made with PCR. The reads were generated on an Illumina MiSeq. SMARTScribe reverse transcriptase and a 5' template-switch oligo, by which a universal priming site was added, were used for cDNA synthesis. The template-switch oligo carried a 12-nucleotide random unique molecular identifier (UMI) that tagged each cDNA molecule. During reverse transcription, TCRbeta transcripts were targeted using chain-specific reverse primers. Uracil DNA glycosylase treatment removed residual template-switch adapters, and cDNA was purified with a Qiagen MinElute kit. The first PCR used KAPA HiFi HotStart ReadyMix for approximately 25 cycles, split across four 50 ul reactions with step-out primers. Before further amplification, first-round PCR products were gel-purified. Illumina Nextera adapters were attached in a second PCR of around 8 cycles, and the libraries were then purified and pooled. A 50-nucleotide 5' read captured the UMI barcode for each TCRbeta molecule. For the original study's pipeline: The MIGEC toolkit was used to group reads by UMI into consensus reads. Forward and reverse consensus reads were merged with PEAR to produce final reads. Identical UMI-sequence pairs found in more than one library were treated as cross-sample contamination and removed by a custom decontamination script. V(D)J assignment and CDR3 extraction were performed with MIGMAP, a wrapper around IgBLAST. A TCR clonotype was defined by an identical V gene, J gene and CDR3 amino acid sequence; no sequencing was done for CDR1 and CDR2. TCRdb reprocessed the public reads (quality trimming at Q25 with fastp, clone calling with MiXCR) and kept in-frame beta chains. Rows with a matching CDR3 protein are joined into one entry that keeps the most common DNA and genes. TCRdb assigned the V and J calls; the authors' analysis was not used. For this sample the table gives approximately 1,100 distinct CDR3 sequences, of which 65% to 70% were detected only once. Together, the top ten hold 35% of the sample.

Note on this clonotype: The antigen this receptor binds is unknown. Base-call qualities are not available, and no considerably larger clone is one nucleotide away.

Results and caveats for the whole study, not just this receptor: Of the top 10,000 TCRbeta clonotypes in one technical replicate library, more than 90% were also found in the other technical replicate library. Evidence of cross-contamination, likely from batch processing, showed up in one pair of TCRbeta libraries, so the UMI-sequence pairs shared by that pair of libraries were removed. Pooling tubes did not make the overlap of rare TCRbeta clonotypes any better, which implies that much larger blood volumes would be needed to capture those rare clonotypes. A full plateau was not reached by TCRbeta rarefaction curves, suggesting under-sequencing or many low-abundance clonotypes. Combining 3 or 4 tubes (roughly 29-40 ml blood) brought coverage of the top 10,000 TCRbeta clonotypes close to saturation. Every single 10 ml sample contained the 1,000 most abundant TCRbeta clonotypes from the pooled draws. Because EDTA tubes had to be fractionated immediately, the use of EDTA tubes in multi-site collections was limited.

The chain uses TRBV7-6 and TRBJ1-6, with the D gene uncertain. Sequenced material: peripheral blood. The sequence came from a human donor in good health. The CDR3 sequence is CATRTETYNSPLHF. The DNA sequence is as follows: TGTGCCACCCGGACGGAAACCTATAATTCACCCCTCCACTTT.